The clone carrying this T cell receptor beta chain was seen a few times. Its target is unknown. Only in-frame clones appear in the TCRdb table, and some are missing; sequencing was by immunoSEQ multiplex PCR. The data show about 56,000 clones, 85% to 90% seen once. This sample was included in a study of cytomegalovirus exposure and HLA in healthy donors. General study results and limits: Cytomegalovirus-associated TCR beta chains were listed, numbering 150 to 200. In vitro testing confirmed a few CMV-associated chains as specific for CMV antigens. Reportedly, cytomegalovirus status was diagnosed with high sensitivity and specificity.

The clonotype was recovered from a woman between 18 and 30 years old in good health and CMV-seronegative. The sequencing sample was made of PBMCs.

The CDR3 spells CAWSSGQGRPGSYEQYF. The CDR3 coding sequence is TGTGCCTGGAGTTCTGGACAGGGGCGCCCTGGTTCCTACGAGCAGTACTTC. The chain uses TRBV30 and TRBJ2-7, with TRBD1 matching over 9 bases. V shed 2 bases, J shed 1 base, and the junction held 12 bases outside the gene matches. Germline-derived CDR1 and CDR2 are GTSNPN and SVGIG (reference sequence). This CDR3 is built from 17 residues.